One sample yielded the 7 T cell receptor beta chains listed below, sequenced in a study of T-cell memory formation after mild COVID-19. TCRdb redid the calling of the 5' RACE reads with MiXCR, one entry per CDR3 protein. The data contain about 290,000 distinct CDR3 sequences, more than 15% of them singletons. The sequencing input was PBMCs or a T cell subset sorted from them (not recorded which). The receptor source for this set is a man between 18 and 29 years old who had mild COVID-19 (a few samples of this study predate the infection). Cell type and time point are not known.

In this sample, this clonotype turned up a few times. The chain joins TRBV7-9 to TRBJ2-5; D possibly matches TRBD1 or TRBD2 (5 bases each). Germline CDR1 reads SEHNR; CDR2 reads FQNEAQ (reference sequence). There are 14 residues in the CDR3. V lost 5 bases and J 3 bases, leaving 13 bases between the germline ends. Here the CDR3 DNA reads TGTGCCAGCAGCCCGAGGGTCAGGGAAGAGACCCAGTACTTC. Encoded protein: CASSPRVREETQYF.

This clonotype has only a few counts. The chain employs TRBV10-2 and TRBJ2-5, with 9 nucleotides matching TRBD1. The germline CDR1 and CDR2 sequences are WSHSY and SAAADI. This CDR3 region has 15 residues. For the CDR3, the DNA is TGCCCCGGGTCGGGGACAGGGTTGTACCAAGAGACCCAGTACTTC. Translation gives CPGSGTGLYQETQYF.

This clonotype has only a few counts. The genes are TRBV5-1 and TRBJ2-7, with TRBD1 matching over 9 bases. Germline V CDR1 and CDR2: SGHRS, YFSETQ. The CDR3 totals 15 residues. J was trimmed by 6 bases and V by 0 bases; bases with no gene match: 7. The CDR3 DNA follows: TGCGCCAGCAGCTTGGCGACAGGGGGAAGGGTCGAGCAGTACTTC. Amino acids: CASSLATGGRVEQYF.

This clonotype was recorded a few times. The chain combines TRBV9 with TRBJ1-6; D may be TRBD1 (5 bases). The CDR3 is 17 residues long. Germline V gene data show CDR1 as SGDLS and CDR2 as YYNGEE. V lost 4 bases and J 7 bases, leaving 21 bases between the germline ends. CDR3 DNA: TGTGCCAGCAGCCCGAGTATTGGGGACGGCCTCAATTCACCCCTCCACTTT. It translates to CASSPSIGDGLNSPLHF.

This clonotype turned up a few times. The V call is TRBV24-1, the J call TRBJ1-2, with D perhaps TRBD1 (5 bases). CDR1 KGHDR and CDR2 SFDVKD come from the germline V gene. The length of the CDR3 is 14 residues. V was cut by 3 bases and J by 4 bases, with 11 bases left in between. Here the CDR3 reads CATSDPGRPYGYTF. The CDR3 DNA follows: TGTGCCACCAGTGATCCAGGGAGACCCTATGGCTACACCTTC.

The V and J genes are TRBV9 and TRBJ2-4; no clear D. Deletions cut 0 bases from V and 2 bases from J, with 12 bases between. The CDR3 length is 16 residues. Germline-derived CDR1 and CDR2 are SGDLS and YYNGEE. CDR3 protein: CASSVEGYRTKNIQYF. CDR3 nucleotide sequence: TGTGCCAGCAGCGTAGAAGGGTATCGGACCAAAAACATTCAGTACTTC.

The chain uses TRBV5-1 and TRBJ2-2, with TRBD2 matching 10 bases. CDR3 size: 16 residues. CDR1 and CDR2 (germline): SGHRS, YFSETQ. With V trimmed by 5 bases and J by 1 base, 5 bases remained unmatched. The CDR3 region is CASSRGLAENTGELFF. The CDR3 nucleotides read TGCGCCAGCAGTCGTGGACTAGCGGAGAACACCGGGGAGCTGTTTTTT.